This TCR beta chain appears in the sequencing data of a study of blood T cell repertoires in COVID-19. Turning to the study itself: PBMCs, B-cell-depleted T cells, or T cells were the source of the cDNA or gDNA that made up the material.

The CDR3 consists of 15 residues. From germline, CDR1 is SGDLS and CDR2 YYNGEE. Trimming took off 4 bases at V and 4 bases at J, with 17 bases between the two ends. Authors' processing steps: By means of reference gene primer amplification, nucleated cell counts were estimated. Sequenced by immunoSEQ multiplex PCR; TCRdb stores in-frame clones only, minus some. That table furnishes V, J and clone size, whereas the DNA furnished D and trimming. The sample has 85,000 to 120,000 clones, about 85% seen once. Sequenced material: peripheral blood. The clonotype was recovered from a man over 45 with active COVID-19. The V call is TRBV9, the J call TRBJ1-2; D is uncertain. The CDR3 protein is CASSSAPGDSYGYTF. In DNA, the CDR3 is TGTGCCAGCAGCTCCGCCCCCGGGGATTCCTATGGCTACACCTTC. The entire variable domain, with the rest obtained from reference TRBV9 and TRBJ1-2, is as follows: DSGVTQTPKHLITATGQRVTLRCSPRSGDLSVYWYQQSLDQGLQFLIQYYNGEERAKGNILERFSAQQFPDLHSELNLSSLELGDSALYFCASSSAPGDSYGYTFGSGTRLTVV.